This TCR beta chain derives from a study of shared clonotypes between healthy human individuals. Notes on the study in general: The low donor count limited represented genetic and exposure-history diversity.

Here immunoSEQ multiplex PCR was the method, and the copy in TCRdb shows in-frame clones only, minus some. The table lists about 1 million clones, approximately 72% of them singletons. The CDR3 has 15 residues. CDR1 and CDR2 (germline): WSHSY, SAAADI. Trimming took off 6 bases at V and 1 base at J, with 15 bases between the two ends. This clone showed up just once. Its target is unknown. The sequenced material came from memory CD4+ T cells sorted from blood. Subset specified: CD45RA-negative fraction. The rearrangement joins TRBV10-2 to TRBJ1-1; no reliable D call. This receptor was taken from a man between 18 and 29 years old in good health. The CDR3 sequence is CASRGFGETNTEAFF. In nucleotides, the CDR3 is TGCGCCAGCAGGGGTTTCGGGGAAACGAACACTGAAGCTTTCTTT.